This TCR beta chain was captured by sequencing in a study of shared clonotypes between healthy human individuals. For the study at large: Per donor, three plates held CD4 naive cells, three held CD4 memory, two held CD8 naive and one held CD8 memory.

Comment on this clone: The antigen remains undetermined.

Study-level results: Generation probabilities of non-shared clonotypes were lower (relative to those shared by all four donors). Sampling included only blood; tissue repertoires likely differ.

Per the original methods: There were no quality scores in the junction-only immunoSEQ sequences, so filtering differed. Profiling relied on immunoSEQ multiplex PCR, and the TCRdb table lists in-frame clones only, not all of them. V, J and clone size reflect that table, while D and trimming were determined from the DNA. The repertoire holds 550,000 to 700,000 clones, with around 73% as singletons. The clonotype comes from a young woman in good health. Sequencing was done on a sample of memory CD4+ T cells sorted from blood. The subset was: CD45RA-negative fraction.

Written as DNA, the CDR3 is TGCGCCAGCAGCTTGGGATTCCTAGCGGGAAAGAGGACTTACGAGCAGTACTTC. It is translated as CASSLGFLAGKRTYEQYF. J is TRBJ2-7 and V is TRBV5-1; 9 bases line up with TRBD2. Trimming took 0 bases from V and 4 from J; bases not matched to a gene: 14. Germline V lookup: CDR1 SGHRS, CDR2 YFSETQ. This CDR3 comprises 18 residues.